A single sample is the source of the 24 T cell receptor beta chains below, sequenced in a study of T cells in Graves' hyperthyroidism and ophthalmopathy (dated by TCRdb to between 2018 and 2020). The library came from multiplex PCR. The sequencer was an Illumina HiSeq 2000. TCR beta CDR3 regions were amplified from RNA transcripts. The first round of RT-PCR for the TCR CDR3 was performed with the HTBI primer set and the Qiagen OneStep RT-PCR kit. TCRdb handled the public reads itself, with Q25 trimming in fastp and clone calling in MiXCR, and kept productive beta chains. Every CDR3 protein is listed once, alongside the most common genes and DNA of its rows. This sample lists 750,000 to 900,000 distinct CDR3 sequences; 38% were detected once. Around 10% of the sample is in the top ten clones. The material sequenced was blood. Source of these receptors: a man in his late teens or twenties with Graves' hyperthyroidism.

This chain uses TRBV10-3 with TRBJ1-2; D uncertain. Per the germline V gene, CDR1 is ENHRY and CDR2 is SYGVKD. This CDR3 has 15 residues. The V gene lost 10 bases and the J gene lost 3 bases, with 21 bases spanning the gap. CDR3 amino acids: CASSTTAPGDYGYTF. In nucleotides, the CDR3 is TGTGCCAGTAGTACGACCGCGCCGGGTGACTATGGCTACACCTTC.

This clonotype was recorded many times. The CDR3 DNA is TGTGCCATCAGTGGGGACCGGGACAGGGCACAAGAGACCCAGTACTTC. Amino acid sequence: CAISGDRDRAQETQYF. V and J are TRBV10-3 and TRBJ2-5, with 9 bases fitting TRBD1. V lost 4 bases, J lost 2 bases, and 8 bases stayed unmatched. This CDR3 is 16 amino acids long. Germline CDR1 ENHRY, CDR2 SYGVKD.

This clonotype came up once. The rearrangement links TRBV12-3 or TRBV12-4 to TRBJ2-7; 8 nucleotides match TRBD1. This CDR3 is built from 14 residues. J gave up 6 bases and V 2 bases, and 6 bases lay outside the gene matches. The DNA of the CDR3 is TGTGCCAGCAGTTTATCCGAGACAGGGGCCGAGCAGTACTTC. This codes for CASSLSETGAEQYF.

This clonotype was observed at least ten times. V usage is TRBV7-8 and J usage is TRBJ1-2; TRBD1 might be the D (5 bases). This CDR3 comprises 15 residues. Germline V lookup: CDR1 SGHVS, CDR2 FQNEAQ. V was pared by 5 bases and J by 6 bases, with 19 bases between. DNA for the CDR3: TGTGCCAGCAGCCCCTTGGCCGGGACGGAGGATGGCTACACCTTC. Translation gives CASSPLAGTEDGYTF.

The sample holds a few counts of this clonotype. This sequence joins TRBV20-1 and TRBJ1-4; D may be TRBD1 (5 bases). The CDR3 runs 12 residues. CDR1 DFQATT and CDR2 SNEGSKA come from the germline V gene (reference sequence). CDR3 sequence reads: CCCLLPTGELFF. CDR3 bases: TGCTGCTGCCTCTTGCCGACGGGGGAACTGTTTTTT.

The rearrangement links TRBV11-2 to TRBJ2-6; D is perhaps TRBD1 (5 bases). The germline V gene encodes CDR1 SGHAT and CDR2 FQNNGV. The V end lost 7 bases, the J end lost 0 bases, and 10 bases lay between the germline ends. The CDR3 has 15 residues. In nucleotides, the CDR3 is TGTGCCAGCAATACAGGTAGCTCTGGGGCCAACGTCCTGACTTTC. Protein product: CASNTGSSGANVLTF.

The genes are TRBV7-2 and TRBJ1-4; TRBD1 matches 8 bases. There are 15 residues in the CDR3. Trimming took 5 bases from V and 5 from J; bases not matched to a gene: 7. Germline assignment: CDR1 SGHTA and CDR2 FQGNSA. CDR3 DNA sequence: TGTGCCAGCAGCCTAACAGGGGGGGTGAATGAAAAACTGTTTTTT. Translation gives CASSLTGGVNEKLFF.

The rearrangement uses TRBV29-1 and TRBJ2-5; 10 bases match TRBD1. In germline, CDR1 is SQVTM, CDR2 ANQGSEA. This CDR3 comprises 14 residues. The trim removed 6 bases at V and 6 bases at J, leaving 10 bases unmatched. DNA of the CDR3: TGCAGCGTCAACCCGGACAGGGGGAGGCAGACCCAGTACTTC. Translation: CSVNPDRGRQTQYF.

This clonotype has only one observation. This rearrangement joins TRBV7-3 to TRBJ1-4; the D gene is possibly TRBD1 (5 bases). Trimming took 3 bases from V and 7 from J, leaving 21 bases between them. CDR1 and CDR2 (germline): SGHTA, FQGTGA. The CDR3 length is 17 residues. Here the CDR3 reads CASSFSGTRGAGEKLFF. DNA for the CDR3: TGTGCCAGCAGCTTTTCCGGGACTAGGGGCGCTGGTGAAAAACTGTTTTTT. Together with reference TRBV7-3 and TRBJ1-4, the CDR3 gives the full variable domain: GAGVSQTPSNKVTEKGKYVELRCDPISGHTALYWYRQSLGQGPEFLIYFQGTGAADDSGLPNDRFFAVRPEGSVSTLKIQRTERGDSAVYLCASSFSGTRGAGEKLFFGSGTQLSVL.

In its sample, this clonotype was seen many times. The chain links TRBV19 to TRBJ1-2; D is undetermined. Trimming removed 3 bases at V and 5 bases at J, with 13 bases between. This CDR3 region has 14 residues. Germline V lookup: CDR1 LNHDA, CDR2 SQIVND (reference sequence). Here the CDR3 DNA reads TGTGCCAGTAGTATCGCTCCGGTAGGGTATGGCTACACCTTC. It yields the protein CASSIAPVGYGYTF.

The genes are TRBV7-9 and TRBJ2-2, with D perhaps being TRBD1 or TRBD2 (5 bases each). There are 16 residues in the CDR3. Germline CDR1 and CDR2: SEHNR and FQNEAQ (reference sequence). V was trimmed by 5 bases and J by 0 bases, leaving 13 bases between them. In DNA form, the CDR3 reads TGTGCCAGCAGCCCGAATGAGGGGTCGAACACCGGGGAGCTGTTTTTT. Encoded protein: CASSPNEGSNTGELFF.

The V call is TRBV10-2, the J call TRBJ1-3; 7 positions match TRBD1. Germline CDR1 WSHSY, CDR2 SAAADI. J gave up 4 bases and V 6 bases, and 9 bases lay outside the gene matches. The CDR3 extends over 15 amino acids. For the CDR3, the DNA is TGCGCCAGCAGCCGGGCGACAGGGTTAGGAAACACCATATATTTT. Protein: CASSRATGLGNTIYF.

The chain uses TRBV20-1 and TRBJ1-4; unclear D gene. V was clipped by 0 bases and J by 5 bases, with 10 bases between them. Germline V gene sequence: CDR1 DFQATT, CDR2 SNEGSKA (reference sequence). The CDR3 sequence is 14 residues long. CDR3 sequence reads: CSARDYRSNEKLFF. The CDR3 DNA reads TGCAGTGCTAGAGATTACAGATCGAATGAAAAACTGTTTTTT.

There are many counts of this clonotype. The chain uses TRBV7-9 and TRBJ1-5, with D possibly TRBD1 on 6 matching bases. In germline, CDR1 is SEHNR, CDR2 FQNEAQ (reference sequence). This CDR3 comprises 15 residues. The V end lost 3 bases, the J end lost 3 bases, and 12 bases lay between the germline ends. The CDR3 sequence is CASSLQGSPNQPQHF. DNA of the CDR3: TGTGCCAGCAGCTTGCAGGGGTCCCCCAATCAGCCCCAGCATTTT.

This clonotype appeared a few times. This chain joins TRBV5-1 and TRBJ1-4; tentative D call: TRBD1 (5 bases). V was cut by 5 bases and J by 1 base, with 6 bases left in between. The CDR3 loop spans 13 amino acids. From germline, CDR1 is SGHRS and CDR2 YFSETQ. The CDR3 region is CASRGETNEKLFF. DNA of the CDR3: TGCGCCAGCAGAGGGGAAACTAATGAAAAACTGTTTTTT.

The CDR3 sequence is CASSPPGAFF. CDR3 nucleotides: TGTGCCAGCAGCCCCCCTGGAGCTTTCTTT. The rearrangement joins TRBV6-5 to TRBJ1-1, with D unresolved. The CDR3 runs to 10 residues. The V gene lost 6 bases and the J gene lost 10 bases, with 9 bases spanning the gap. Germline CDR1 is MNHEY and CDR2 is SVGAGI.

The V and J genes are TRBV10-1 and TRBJ1-1, with D perhaps TRBD1 (5 bases). Germline V CDR1 and CDR2: WNHNN, SYGVQD (reference sequence). V lost 7 bases, J lost 3 bases, and 12 bases lay in between. The length of the CDR3 is 13 residues. The CDR3 sequence is CASTVGHYTEAFF. For the CDR3, the DNA is TGCGCCAGCACCGTGGGGCACTACACTGAAGCTTTCTTT.

The chain joins TRBV25-1 to TRBJ2-2; 9 nucleotides agree with TRBD1. Germline V gene sequence: CDR1 MGHDK, CDR2 SYGVNS. The CDR3 totals 15 residues. V lost 8 bases to trimming and J lost 4 bases; unmatched junction nucleotides: 8. The CDR3 loop reads CASVPVTGGTGELFF. In nucleotides, the CDR3 is TGTGCCAGCGTTCCGGTGACAGGGGGCACCGGGGAGCTGTTTTTT.

This clonotype was recorded a few times. The gene calls are TRBV20-1 and TRBJ1-4; TRBD1 matches 7 bases. This CDR3 is built from 15 residues. After removal of 0 bases from V and 8 bases from J, the junction contained 9 bases not matched to a gene. Germline V gives CDR1 DFQATT, CDR2 SNEGSKA (reference sequence). The CDR3 loop is CSARDHQGEGEKLFF. CDR3 bases: TGCAGTGCTAGAGATCATCAGGGGGAAGGGGAAAAACTGTTTTTT.

This chain uses TRBV12-3 or TRBV12-4 with TRBJ2-3, with a tentative D call TRBD2 (5 bases). V lost 5 bases to trimming and J lost 9 bases, with 15 bases between them. The CDR3 runs 13 residues. CDR3 DNA: TGTGCCAGCAGTGTGGCAGCGGAGGAGACGCAGTATTTT. Translation: CASSVAAEETQYF.

This clonotype was seen more than once but under ten times. The V call is TRBV13, the J call TRBJ2-2; TRBD2 matches at 11 bases. The V segment lost 5 bases and the J segment 0 bases; nucleotides outside the gene matches: 5. This CDR3 has 17 residues. From germline, CDR1 is PRHDT and CDR2 FYEKMQ (reference sequence). CDR3 nucleotide sequence: TGTGCCAGCAGCGTTAGGACTAGCGGGCCGAACACCGGGGAGCTGTTTTTT. It is translated as CASSVRTSGPNTGELFF.

Of note for this clonotype: A much larger clone lies one base from this, so it may be a read error. V and J are TRBV20-1 and TRBJ2-7; D remains unclear. V lost 1 base and J 5 bases, leaving 15 bases between the germline ends. The CDR3 loop spans 14 amino acids. The germline gives CDR1 DFQATT, CDR2 SNEGSKA (reference sequence). For the CDR3, the DNA is TGCAGTGCTAGAGGCAGACTGGGTGTGGACGAGCAGTACTTC. It specifies CSARGRLGVDEQYF.

The chain combines TRBV24-1 with TRBJ2-5; 10 positions match TRBD2. The trim removed 3 bases at V and 5 bases at J, leaving 5 bases unmatched. CDR1 KGHDR and CDR2 SFDVKD come from the germline V gene. The CDR3 is 15 amino acids. This CDR3 reads CATSDSGGAAETQYF. Written as DNA, the CDR3 is TGTGCCACCAGTGATAGCGGGGGGGCCGCGGAGACCCAGTACTTC.

This clonotype was seen repeatedly, ten times or more. The genes are TRBV19 and TRBJ1-5; unclear D gene. The CDR3 has 12 residues. The V and J ends lost 8 bases and 6 bases respectively, with 11 bases between them. CDR1 and CDR2 (germline): LNHDA, SQIVND (reference sequence). The CDR3 DNA follows: TGTGCCAGTTTGGGGAATGGTCAGCCCCAGCATTTT. Residues: CASLGNGQPQHF.